The 3 T cell receptor beta chains presented below share a single source sample, sequenced in a study of blood T cell repertoires in COVID-19. TCRdb keeps only in-frame clones here, not all; method: immunoSEQ multiplex PCR. This sample yields fewer than 200,000 clones, of which 75% to 90% are seen a single time; less than 10% belongs to the top ten. The sequencing sample was made of peripheral blood. The receptor set was obtained from a woman aged 65 to 85 with COVID-19, enrolled during active disease.

The rearrangement joins TRBV14 to TRBJ1-6; a possible D gene is TRBD1 (6 bases). V gave up 0 bases and J gave up 6 bases, with 12 bases separating them. The CDR3 totals 16 residues. From germline, CDR1 is SGHDN and CDR2 FVKESK. The chain's CDR3 is CASSQDLTGSNSPLHF. The DNA of the CDR3 is TGTGCCAGCAGCCAAGATCTAACAGGGAGTAATTCACCCCTCCACTTT.

The rearrangement links TRBV5-1 to TRBJ1-2; tentative D call: TRBD1 (5 bases). Germline V gene lookup returns CDR1 SGHRS and CDR2 YFSETQ. Trimming shortened V by 0 bases and J by 4 bases, and 10 bases separated the two germline ends. The CDR3 length is 14 residues. The CDR3 nucleotides are TGCGCCAGCAGCTTGGGACAGATATTCTATGGCTACACCTTC. Its protein is CASSLGQIFYGYTF.

The J gene is TRBJ1-4, the V gene TRBV28; no firm D call. Germline-derived CDR1 and CDR2 are MDHEN and SYDVKM. The V and J ends lost 6 bases and 8 bases respectively, with 10 bases between them. The CDR3 contains 12 residues. CDR3 residues: CASRAPSEKLFF. CDR3 coding DNA: TGTGCCAGCAGGGCCCCCTCGGAAAAACTGTTTTTT.